In this sample, the clone carrying this T cell receptor (beta chain) turned up a few times. Its antigen is unidentified. Template switching supplied a universal primer site; unique molecular identifiers were carried on the cDNA. TCRdb fed the 5' RACE reads into MiXCR, producing one record per CDR3 protein. Counted here are some 900,000 distinct CDR3 sequences, 9% to 15% occurring once; the ten biggest clones make up 1.5% to 2%. Trimming cost V 5 bases and J 2 bases, with 16 bases left between them. The CDR3 covers 15 residues. Germline V lookup: CDR1 ENHRY, CDR2 SYGVKD. The data were obtained in a study of identical twins. Points from the study as a whole: These conclusions were based on statistical analysis (cross-sectional, not following the same donors). The abundant beta clonotypes from cord blood had fewer insertions, and memory repertoires had none of this. Twin sharing of out-of-frame TCR alpha was underestimated by models in monozygotic pairs.

These same records also appear under a second study, on yellow fever vaccine responses in identical twins.

Sequencing used PBMCs. The rearrangement uses TRBV10-3 and TRBJ2-7; perhaps TRBD2 as D (7 bases). The sequence derives from a woman in her late teens or twenties in good health. CDR3 protein: CAISSQGGGAYEQYF. The CDR3, as DNA: TGTGCCATCAGTTCCCAAGGAGGGGGGGCCTACGAGCAGTACTTC.